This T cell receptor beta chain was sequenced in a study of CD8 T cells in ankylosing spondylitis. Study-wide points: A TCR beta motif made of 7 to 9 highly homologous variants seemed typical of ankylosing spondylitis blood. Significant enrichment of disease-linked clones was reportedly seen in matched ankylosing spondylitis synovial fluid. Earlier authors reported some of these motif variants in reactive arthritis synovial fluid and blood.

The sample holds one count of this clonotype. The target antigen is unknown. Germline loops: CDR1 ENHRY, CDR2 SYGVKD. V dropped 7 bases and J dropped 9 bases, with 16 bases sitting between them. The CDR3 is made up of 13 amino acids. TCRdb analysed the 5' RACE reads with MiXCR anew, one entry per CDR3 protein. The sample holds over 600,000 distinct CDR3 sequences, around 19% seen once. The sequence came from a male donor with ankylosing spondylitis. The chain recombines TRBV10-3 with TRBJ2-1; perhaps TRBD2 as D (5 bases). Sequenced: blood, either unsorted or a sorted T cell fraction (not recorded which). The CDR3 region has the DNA TGTGCCATCAAGGGAGTCCAGGCGGGTGAGCAGTTCTTC. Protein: CAIKGVQAGEQFF.